One sample yielded the 10 T cell receptor beta chains listed below, sequenced in a study of blood T cell repertoires in COVID-19 (dated by TCRdb to 2018 to 2020). Libraries were made using the immunoSEQ multiplex PCR assay. Held by TCRdb, this immuneACCESS table contains in-frame sequences only and omits some clones. Under half of the omission traces to an unresolved V gene where checked; the cause of the rest is unknown. Present in this sample are more than 95,000 clones, approximately 84% of which were seen just once. Clones ranked in the top ten supply approximately 7% of the sample. The sequenced material came from peripheral blood. These receptors all stem from a man between 65 and 85 years old with active or convalescent COVID-19.

The rearrangement joins TRBV5-6 to TRBJ2-7; D may be TRBD1 (5 bases). The V end was cut by 0 bases, the J end by 1 base, with 5 bases between. From germline, CDR1 is SGHDT and CDR2 YYEEEE. The CDR3 totals 13 residues. The DNA for the CDR3 is TGTGCCAGCAGCTTGGGACAGTCCTACGAGCAGTACTTC. It encodes CASSLGQSYEQYF.

The chain combines TRBV29-1 with TRBJ1-1; 9 bases fit TRBD1. The V and J ends lost 4 bases and 4 bases, in that order; junction bases with no gene match: 10. This CDR3 has 15 residues. Germline V gives CDR1 SQVTM, CDR2 ANQGSEA. Here the CDR3 DNA reads TGCAGCGTTGGTCGGGACAGGGAAGGGAGCACTGAAGCTTTCTTT. Translation: CSVGRDREGSTEAFF.

The gene calls are TRBV5-6 and TRBJ2-7; 7 bases are shared with TRBD1. This CDR3 is 14 amino acids long. The germline CDR1 and CDR2 sequences are SGHDT and YYEEEE. J was trimmed by 2 bases and V by 0 bases; bases with no gene match: 2. The CDR3 spells CASSLGGQPYEQYF. In DNA, the CDR3 is TGTGCCAGCAGCTTGGGGGGACAGCCCTACGAGCAGTACTTC.

The chain has TRBV19 and TRBJ1-6; possibly TRBD1 for D (6 bases). Trimming removed 11 bases from V and 5 bases from J, with 13 bases in between. CDR1 is LNHDA, CDR2 SQIVND, per germline (reference sequence). There are 13 residues in the CDR3. CDR3 region: CAGTGQHNSPLHF. Here the CDR3 DNA reads TGTGCCGGAACAGGACAGCATAATTCACCCCTCCACTTT.

This clone was counted once. The chain couples TRBV4-1 to TRBJ2-3, with D unclear. Trimming stripped 1 base from V and 2 bases from J, with 7 bases between. The CDR3 sequence is 14 residues long. The V gene's germline CDR1 is MGHRA and CDR2 YSYEKL. The CDR3 nucleotides read TGCGCCAGCAGCCAAGGAGGCTTCACAGATACGCAGTATTTT. Protein: CASSQGGFTDTQYF.

The chain joins TRBV7-3 to TRBJ2-5, with TRBD1 matching 7 bases. Germline CDR1 reads SGHTA; CDR2 reads FQGTGA. The CDR3 loop spans 15 amino acids. Trimming took 5 bases from V and 1 from J; bases not matched to a gene: 7. The CDR3 region has the DNA TGTGCCAGCAGCCCCGGACAGGCCACCCAAGAGACCCAGTACTTC. Encoded protein: CASSPGQATQETQYF.

The chain has TRBV4-2 and TRBJ2-3; perhaps TRBD2 as D (6 bases). Germline V gene data show CDR1 as LGHNA and CDR2 as YNFKEQ. V was cut by 1 base and J by 1 base, with 15 bases left in between. There are 17 residues in the CDR3. Here the CDR3 reads CASSQGPAGWGTDTQYF. CDR3 DNA: TGTGCCAGCAGCCAAGGCCCGGCGGGGTGGGGCACAGATACGCAGTATTTT.

The table lists this clone with a few counts. The chain recombines TRBV11-2 with TRBJ1-5, with TRBD1 matching 7 bases. Trimming cost V 4 bases and J 4 bases; bases outside gene matches: 4. Germline lookup yields CDR1 SGHAT and CDR2 FQNNGV. The CDR3 sequence is 14 residues long. DNA of the CDR3: TGTGCCAGCAGCTCCGGGACAGATAATCAGCCCCAGCATTTT. It encodes CASSSGTDNQPQHF.

The genes are TRBV7-3 and TRBJ2-1; D is perhaps TRBD2 (6 bases). The CDR3 consists of 16 residues. Germline CDR1 SGHTA, CDR2 FQGTGA. Trimming removed 4 bases at V and 7 bases at J, with 20 bases between. As DNA, the CDR3 is TGTGCCAGCAGCTCCCCTACTAGCAGCCCTGTGAATGAGCAGTTCTTC. Encoded protein: CASSSPTSSPVNEQFF.

The chain uses TRBV6-1 and TRBJ1-6; 7 bases are a match to TRBD1. CDR3 length: 12 residues. The trim removed 2 bases at V and 16 bases at J, leaving 5 bases unmatched. Germline loops: CDR1 MNHNS, CDR2 SASEGT. The CDR3 protein is CASSERGTVLHF. The CDR3 DNA is TGTGCCAGCAGTGAAAGGGGGACAGTACTCCACTTT.